The source of this T cell receptor (beta chain) is a study of blood T cells in healthy people across ages. Per sample, a minimum of 7 million PBMCs were isolated. PCR was performed a second time for roughly 7 to 11 cycles using a sample-barcoded 5' primer and a J-beta primer mix. TCRdb used MiXCR to reprocess the 5' RACE reads, holding one entry per CDR3 protein. The top ten clones hold less than 20% of a sample with more than 500,000 distinct CDR3 sequences, 25% to 30% of them seen once. Germline CDR1 DFQATT, CDR2 SNEGSKA (reference sequence). The CDR3 totals 14 residues. Trimming cost V 6 bases and J 0 bases, with 15 bases left between them.

The rearrangement joins TRBV20-1 to TRBJ2-7, with a weak D call TRBD2 (5 bases). The clonotype originates from a woman aged 65 to 85 in good health. Sequences were obtained from blood. The DNA for the CDR3 is TGCAGTGCCAACAGACGTAGCGCCTCCTACGAGCAGTACTTC. It specifies CSANRRSASYEQYF.